This TCR beta chain was identified in a study of PD-1 blockade in classical Hodgkin lymphoma. General study results and limits: The baseline diversity of complete responders showed similarity to that of newly diagnosed patients. Lower baseline TCR diversity was reported for newly diagnosed patients than for healthy donors.

On this clone itself: What it binds is unknown.

V lost 10 bases and J lost 2, with 11 bases in between. The CDR3 runs to 12 residues. CDR1 and CDR2 from the germline V gene are MNHEY and SVGAGI. Each of the patients experienced relapse following autologous stem cell transplantation, and their brentuximab vedotin exposure differed. Here immunoSEQ multiplex PCR was the method, and the copy in TCRdb shows in-frame clones only, minus some. The sample lists tens of thousands of clones, roughly four fifths occurring once. The clonotype comes from a human donor with classical Hodgkin lymphoma. The gene calls are TRBV6-5 and TRBJ1-2, with D hard to call. The source was peripheral blood mononuclear cells (PBMCs), collected before the second cycle of nivolumab. CDR3 residues: CATLELNYGYTF. The CDR3 DNA reads TGTGCCACCCTGGAGCTAAACTATGGCTACACCTTC.